This TCR beta chain derives from a study of CD4 T cells in relation to SARS-CoV-2 and coronaviruses. Profiled with immunoSEQ multiplex PCR; TCRdb holds only in-frame clones, not every one. The sample holds about 43,000 clones, over 70% seen once. About this clone itself: Its target is unknown.

The sequencing sample was made of naive CD4+ T cells from PBMCs, cultured in vitro. Specified subset: naive CD4+ T cells isolated by negative enrichment. The TCR comes from an adult with COVID-19.

The CDR3 region is CATSDGTYEQYF. As DNA, the CDR3 is TGTGCCACCAGTGACGGCACATACGAGCAGTACTTC. V gene TRBV24-1 combines with J gene TRBJ2-7; the D is unclear. V lost 4 bases to trimming and J lost 4 bases, with 7 bases between them. The germline V gene has CDR1 KGHDR and CDR2 SFDVKD. The CDR3 totals 12 residues.